A selection of T cell receptor beta chains follows, all from one sample in a study of blood T cell repertoires in COVID-19. Assay used: immunoSEQ multiplex PCR; TCRdb lists only in-frame clones, some missing. The sample contains roughly 220,000 clones, roughly 80% of which appear only once. Sample: peripheral blood. Every receptor here comes from an elderly woman with COVID-19, enrolled during active disease. The CDR3 runs from the conserved cysteine through the conserved F or W. Each record gives: J gene, clone size, D gene, V gene, CDR3 DNA, CDR3 protein. D genes are given only for firm matches. The size field is filled for only some rows; it gives once, few, many or a size class.

j_gene: TRBJ1-1
abundance: -
d_gene: -
v_gene: TRBV18
CDR3nt: TGTGCCAGCTCACCAAGACACCTGGCGGGGACTGAAGCTTTCTTT
CDR3aa: CASSPRHLAGTEAFF

j_gene: TRBJ2-3
abundance: -
d_gene: TRBD2
v_gene: TRBV28
CDR3nt: TGTGCCAGCAGACTAGCGGGGAGGACAGATACGCAGTATTTT
CDR3aa: CASRLAGRTDTQYF

j_gene: TRBJ2-6
abundance: -
d_gene: TRBD1
v_gene: TRBV3-1/TRBV3-2
CDR3nt: TGTGCCAGCAGCCAAGAGCGAGCAGGGGGCCCGAGGGGGGCCAACGTCCTGACTTTC
CDR3aa: CASSQERAGGPRGANVLTF

j_gene: TRBJ1-2
abundance: -
d_gene: -
v_gene: TRBV2
CDR3nt: TGTGCCAGCAGTGAAGAACAGGGACAATTTTATCAAGGGGGCTACACCTTC
CDR3aa: CASSEEQGQFYQGGYTF

j_gene: TRBJ1-2
abundance: few
d_gene: TRBD1
v_gene: TRBV11-2
CDR3nt: TGTGCCAGCAGCCCGATTACAGGGGCGAACTATGGCTACACCTTC
CDR3aa: CASSPITGANYGYTF

j_gene: TRBJ2-2
abundance: -
d_gene: TRBD2
v_gene: TRBV6-1
CDR3nt: TGTGCCAGCAGTGGACTAGCGGGAGTCCTGTGGACCGGGGAGCTGTTTTTT
CDR3aa: CASSGLAGVLWTGELFF

j_gene: TRBJ1-5
abundance: -
d_gene: -
v_gene: TRBV4-3
CDR3nt: TGCGCCAGCAGCCAAGAAAGGGGAAAAAGTCAGCCCCAGCATTTT
CDR3aa: CASSQERGKSQPQHF

j_gene: TRBJ1-6
abundance: -
d_gene: TRBD1
v_gene: TRBV28
CDR3nt: TGTGCCAGCACCGGCAGAGGAGACAGGGGTTATAATTCACCCCTCCACTTT
CDR3aa: CASTGRGDRGYNSPLHF

j_gene: TRBJ1-3
abundance: -
d_gene: TRBD1
v_gene: TRBV7-9
CDR3nt: TGTGCCAGCAGCTGGGACAGGGGGTCCGGTAACACCATATATTTT
CDR3aa: CASSWDRGSGNTIYF

j_gene: TRBJ1-1
abundance: -
d_gene: -
v_gene: TRBV7-9
CDR3nt: TGTGCCAGCAGCCCGGGAGGGACCTCCGGTTTCTTT
CDR3aa: CASSPGGTSGFF

j_gene: TRBJ2-5
abundance: -
d_gene: -
v_gene: TRBV5-1
CDR3nt: TGCGCCAGCAGCCGGGACACCGACAAAGAGACCCAGTACTTC
CDR3aa: CASSRDTDKETQYF

j_gene: TRBJ2-7
abundance: -
d_gene: -
v_gene: TRBV4-1
CDR3nt: TGCGCCAGCAGCCACCCTGGACAGAATACCTACGAGCAGTACTTC
CDR3aa: CASSHPGQNTYEQYF

j_gene: TRBJ2-7
abundance: -
d_gene: TRBD2
v_gene: TRBV6-2/TRBV6-3
CDR3nt: TGTGCCAGCAACCCCCCCGGGACTAGCGCCCACGAGCAGTACTTC
CDR3aa: CASNPPGTSAHEQYF

j_gene: TRBJ1-3
abundance: once
d_gene: TRBD1
v_gene: TRBV7-2
CDR3nt: TGTGCCAGCAGCCGGACAGGGGGCAACACCATATATTTT
CDR3aa: CASSRTGGNTIYF

j_gene: TRBJ1-1
abundance: few
d_gene: TRBD1
v_gene: TRBV6-2/TRBV6-3
CDR3nt: TGTGCCAGCAGTTACGGCTTACAGGGGGGGACTGAAGCTTTCTTT
CDR3aa: CASSYGLQGGTEAFF

j_gene: TRBJ1-1
abundance: -
d_gene: -
v_gene: TRBV11-3
CDR3nt: TGTGCCAGCAGCTCCACGGGAACAGCTGAAGCTTTCTTT
CDR3aa: CASSSTGTAEAFF

j_gene: TRBJ1-6
abundance: -
d_gene: -
v_gene: TRBV7-2
CDR3nt: TGTGCCAGCAGCTTCGGACAAGGCCTTAATTCACCCCTCCACTTT
CDR3aa: CASSFGQGLNSPLHF

j_gene: TRBJ2-7
abundance: -
d_gene: -
v_gene: TRBV5-5
CDR3nt: TGTGCCAGCAGCTTGGCTGGGAGCTCCTACGAGCAGTACTTC
CDR3aa: CASSLAGSSYEQYF

j_gene: TRBJ2-1
abundance: -
d_gene: TRBD2
v_gene: TRBV7-2
CDR3nt: TGTGCCAGCAGCTTAGTCCAGGGCGGGGGGTTTAATGAGCAGTTCTTC
CDR3aa: CASSLVQGGGFNEQFF

j_gene: TRBJ1-2
abundance: -
d_gene: TRBD1
v_gene: TRBV6-5
CDR3nt: TGTGCCAGCAGTACCGGGACAGGGGGCTATGGCTACACCTTC
CDR3aa: CASSTGTGGYGYTF

j_gene: TRBJ1-3
abundance: -
d_gene: -
v_gene: TRBV7-9
CDR3nt: TGTGCCAGCAGCTCCCTTCGGGAGCCCTCTGGAAACACCATATATTTT
CDR3aa: CASSSLREPSGNTIYF

j_gene: TRBJ2-2
abundance: -
d_gene: -
v_gene: TRBV5-6
CDR3nt: TGTGCCAGCAGCTTGAACAGGCTGTACACCGGGGAGCTGTTTTTT
CDR3aa: CASSLNRLYTGELFF